The source of this T cell receptor (beta chain) is a study of T-cell reconstitution after alpha-beta-depleted transplantation in children. Study observations and caveats: Reportedly, alpha-beta T cells present about two months post-transplant originated from several hundred expanded clones of graft origin. Certain patients had high TCRbeta diversity at day 60, and it came from recipient T cells and thymic progenitors that survived.

The CDR3 consists of 14 residues. V shed 7 bases, J shed 4 bases, and the junction held 9 bases outside the gene matches. Unique molecular identifiers were incorporated during preparation of the TCRbeta library. MiXCR was run by TCRdb on the PCR reads, yielding one entry per CDR3 protein. The table records approximately 500,000 distinct CDR3 sequences, 25% to 30% of them present only once. In regard to this clonotype: Its specificity is not known.

This chain uses TRBV12-3 or TRBV12-4 with TRBJ2-7; TRBD2 agrees at 8 bases. This TCR was sampled from a boy under two years old with Wiskott-Aldrich syndrome, due to receive a stem cell transplant. Sequencing used PBMCs, obtained before TCRalphabeta/CD19-depleted stem cell transplant. CDR3 sequence (DNA): TGTGCCAGCACCCGTAAGGGCGGGAGGTACGAGCAGTACTTC. It encodes CASTRKGGRYEQYF.